The 26 T cell receptor beta chains presented below share a single source sample, sequenced in a study of T cell responses to AZD1222 COVID-19 vaccine. Method: immunoSEQ multiplex PCR; TCRdb's copy keeps in-frame clones and lacks some. The sample lists approximately 150,000 clones, 88% seen once, with around 2% in the top ten. The source material was peripheral blood, sampled on day 0 of AZD1222 vaccination. The receptors stem from an adult in good health.

J is TRBJ2-2 and V is TRBV7-2; 10 bases are a match to TRBD2. CDR1 SGHTA and CDR2 FQGNSA come from the germline V gene. The CDR3 consists of 14 residues. With 5 bases clipped from V and 7 bases from J, the junction kept 4 bases outside the gene matches. The CDR3 is CASSRGLADGELFF. The CDR3 DNA reads as TGTGCCAGCAGCCGTGGACTAGCGGACGGGGAGCTGTTTTTT.

The gene calls are TRBV10-3 and TRBJ1-2; possible D gene TRBD1, 5 bases. Trimming removed 3 bases from V and 2 bases from J, with 7 bases in between. The length of the CDR3 is 13 residues. Germline V gene sequence: CDR1 ENHRY, CDR2 SYGVKD. The CDR3 DNA is TGTGCCATCAGTGACAGGGAGAACTATGGCTACACCTTC. This sequence encodes CAISDRENYGYTF.

This clone occurred a few times. The genes are TRBV12-3 or TRBV12-4 and TRBJ2-7, with D hard to call. Trimming stripped 1 base from V and 0 bases from J, with 4 bases between. This CDR3 contains 13 residues. The CDR3 DNA reads TGTGCCAGCAGTTTAGGGGGCTCCTACGAGCAGTACTTC. Amino acid sequence: CASSLGGSYEQYF.

The chain joins TRBV30 to TRBJ1-6, with D perhaps TRBD1 (6 bases). CDR3 size: 14 residues. The germline V and J ends were trimmed by 5 bases and 8 bases, with 16 bases remaining between them. In germline, CDR1 is GTSNPN, CDR2 SVGIG (reference sequence). The CDR3 DNA reads TGTGCCTGGGATCCGGGCAGGGGTGATTCACCCCTCCACTTT. It specifies CAWDPGRGDSPLHF.

The chain links TRBV11-1 to TRBJ1-2; D is perhaps TRBD1 (6 bases). Germline V gene sequence: CDR1 SGHAT, CDR2 FQDESV (reference sequence). The V end was cut by 1 base, the J end by 3 bases, with 12 bases between. The CDR3 spans 15 residues. The CDR3 loop is CASSLGAGAYYGYTF. As DNA, the CDR3 is TGTGCCAGCAGCTTAGGTGCAGGGGCGTACTATGGCTACACCTTC.

This chain joins TRBV6-5 and TRBJ2-7; D unresolved. Trimming took 6 bases from V and 3 from J, leaving 12 bases between them. The CDR3 is 13 amino acids. The germline V gene encodes CDR1 MNHEY and CDR2 SVGAGI. CDR3 region: CASRDPIVYEQYF. In DNA form, the CDR3 reads TGTGCCAGCAGAGACCCAATAGTCTACGAGCAGTACTTC.

The chain carries TRBV7-3 and TRBJ2-1; 10 nucleotides agree with TRBD2. Germline CDR1 reads SGHTA; CDR2 reads FQGTGA. The CDR3 has 17 amino acids. Trimming cost V 5 bases and J 5 bases; bases outside gene matches: 12. In DNA form, the CDR3 reads TGTGCCAGCAGCCCCCTTGACAGACTAGCGGGTCACAATGAGCAGTTCTTC. Translated: CASSPLDRLAGHNEQFF.

The chain combines TRBV7-8 with TRBJ2-5; D is unresolved. The CDR3 has 16 residues. Germline loops: CDR1 SGHVS, CDR2 FQNEAQ. Deletions cut 6 bases from V and 2 bases from J, with 19 bases between. CDR3 sequence: CASSSYPKRAQETQYF. The CDR3 DNA reads TGTGCCAGCAGTTCTTATCCAAAGCGAGCTCAAGAGACCCAGTACTTC.

This chain joins TRBV30 and TRBJ2-1; D is unresolved. The CDR3 totals 12 residues. Germline assignment: CDR1 GTSNPN and CDR2 SVGIG (reference sequence). Trimming took off 0 bases at V and 8 bases at J, with 8 bases between the two ends. The chain's CDR3 is CAWSVNRDEQFF. The DNA for the CDR3 is TGTGCCTGGAGTGTGAATCGGGATGAGCAGTTCTTC.

This CDR3 is CASSPDPGNQPQHF. The CDR3 DNA reads as TGTGCCAGCAGCCCAGACCCGGGGAATCAGCCCCAGCATTTT. The chain links TRBV5-4 to TRBJ1-5, with D uncertain. Germline loops: CDR1 SGHNT, CDR2 YYREEE (reference sequence). Trimming pared 4 bases from V and 4 bases from J, leaving 12 bases between. The CDR3 length is 14 residues.

Here the CDR3 reads CASSLAGAFGYTF. The DNA for the CDR3 is TGTGCCAGCAGCTTAGCCGGGGCCTTTGGCTACACCTTC. The chain uses TRBV7-2 and TRBJ1-2, with D perhaps matching TRBD1 (5 bases). The CDR3 spans 13 residues. Germline loops: CDR1 SGHTA, CDR2 FQGNSA. V gave up 0 bases and J gave up 7 bases, with 9 bases separating them.

This chain uses TRBV2 with TRBJ1-6, with a weak D call TRBD1 (5 bases). V dropped 4 bases and J dropped 6 bases, with 7 bases sitting between them. CDR3 length equals 13 residues. Germline values: CDR1 SNHLY, CDR2 FYNNEI. The CDR3 spells CASSAGRNSPLHF. CDR3 bases: TGTGCCAGCAGTGCAGGGCGTAATTCACCCCTCCACTTT.

The chain carries TRBV6-2 or TRBV6-3 and TRBJ2-4; D gene ambiguous. Trimming left V 4 bases short and J 0 bases short, with 7 bases between. CDR1 MNHEY and CDR2 SVGEGT come from the germline V gene. This CDR3 region has 14 residues. The CDR3 bases are TGTGCCAGCAGTTTCCGGAGAGCCAAAAACATTCAGTACTTC. Translation: CASSFRRAKNIQYF.

This clone showed up just a few times. The chain has TRBV29-1 and TRBJ1-2, with a weak D call TRBD1 (5 bases). The CDR3 runs 12 residues. In germline, CDR1 is SQVTM, CDR2 ANQGSEA. V lost 3 bases and J 4 bases, leaving 9 bases between the germline ends. The CDR3 here is CSVEGLGYGYTF. CDR3 DNA sequence: TGCAGCGTTGAGGGGCTTGGCTATGGCTACACCTTC.

The chain carries TRBV7-8 and TRBJ1-5; weak D call: TRBD1 (5 bases). CDR1 and CDR2 from the germline V gene are SGHVS and FQNEAQ. This CDR3 has 14 residues. V was shortened by 4 bases and J by 8 bases, with 15 bases between the two germline ends. CDR3 sequence (DNA): TGTGCCAGCAGCTCATTAGGACAATGGAAGCCCCAGCATTTT. Its protein is CASSSLGQWKPQHF.

The chain couples TRBV19 to TRBJ1-6; D remains unclear. The germline V and J ends were trimmed by 1 base and 9 bases, with 4 bases remaining between them. Germline-derived CDR1 and CDR2 are LNHDA and SQIVND (reference sequence). The CDR3 has 12 residues. The CDR3 DNA reads as TGTGCCAGTAGTATAGCTTCTTCACCCCTCCACTTT. Translating it yields CASSIASSPLHF.

The chain is built from TRBV3-1 (or the pseudogene TRBV3-2) and TRBJ2-2; D may be TRBD2 (6 bases). The CDR3 has 16 amino acids. V lost 7 bases and J lost 6, with 21 bases in between. Germline CDR1 and CDR2: LGHDT and YNNKEL (reference sequence). CDR3 amino acids: CASTLRGRKLSGELFF. CDR3 sequence (DNA): TGTGCCAGCACCCTGCGGGGCAGAAAGTTGTCCGGGGAGCTGTTTTTT.

The rearrangement links TRBV19 to TRBJ1-5; a weak D match, TRBD1 (6 bases). V gave up 4 bases and J gave up 4 bases, with 11 bases separating them. Germline CDR1 reads LNHDA; CDR2 reads SQIVND (reference sequence). This CDR3 has 14 residues. For the CDR3, the DNA is TGTGCCAGTAGTACCCGGGACACTAATCAGCCCCAGCATTTT. It codes for CASSTRDTNQPQHF.

Here the CDR3 DNA reads TGTGCCAGCAGGACAGGCACAGATACGCAGTATTTT. This codes for CASRTGTDTQYF. The chain carries TRBV28 and TRBJ2-3, with D possibly TRBD1 on 5 matching bases. This CDR3 has 12 amino acids. Trimming shortened V by 6 bases and J by 1 base, and 5 bases separated the two germline ends. Germline-derived CDR1 and CDR2 are MDHEN and SYDVKM.

The V and J genes are TRBV5-1 and TRBJ2-1; the D gene could be TRBD1 or TRBD2 (6 bases each). The CDR3 totals 15 residues. V shed 6 bases and J shed 3 bases, with 16 bases lying between them. Germline CDR1 SGHRS, CDR2 YFSETQ. DNA for the CDR3: TGCGCCAGCACCCGGGGGCGGGCCCTCTACAATGAGCAGTTCTTC. Encoded protein: CASTRGRALYNEQFF.

The chain combines TRBV6-5 with TRBJ1-2; D perhaps matches TRBD1 (6 bases). The germline V gene encodes CDR1 MNHEY and CDR2 SVGAGI. V gave up 2 bases and J gave up 1 base, with 14 bases separating them. The length of the CDR3 is 16 residues. The CDR3 protein is CASSYTRTDYNYGYTF. The CDR3, as DNA: TGTGCCAGCAGTTACACCCGGACAGACTATAACTATGGCTACACCTTC.

This clone was detected once. Other DNA sequences in the sample encode the same CDR3. The rearrangement links TRBV29-1 to TRBJ1-5, with D hard to call. V lost 6 bases and J lost 1, with 7 bases in between. The germline CDR1 and CDR2 sequences are SQVTM and ANQGSEA. The CDR3 sequence is 12 residues long. In DNA form, the CDR3 reads TGCAGCGTCGGCGGGAGCAATCAGCCCCAGCATTTT. Protein: CSVGGSNQPQHF.

CDR3 in amino acids: CATNLYGYTF. For the CDR3, the DNA is TGTGCCACTAACCTCTATGGCTACACCTTC. This chain links TRBV19 with TRBJ1-2; D gene ambiguous. The germline V gene has CDR1 LNHDA and CDR2 SQIVND (reference sequence). The ends were cut back, 10 bases at V and 4 bases at J, with 7 bases in the middle. The CDR3 sequence is 10 residues long. Using reference TRBV19 and TRBJ1-2 for the parts outside the CDR3, the full variable domain is DGGITQSPKYLFRKEGQNVTLSCEQNLNHDAMYWYRQDPGQGLRLIYYSQIVNDFQKGDIAEGYSVSREKKESFPLTVTSAQKNPTAFYLCATNLYGYTFGSGTRLTVV.

J is TRBJ1-3 and V is TRBV10-3; D not certain. The CDR3 sequence is 12 residues long. Germline V gives CDR1 ENHRY, CDR2 SYGVKD. V lost 6 bases, J lost 16 bases, and 19 bases lay in between. DNA of the CDR3: TGTGCCATCAGCCCGGACGGCCCTGAAAGGTATTTT. This encodes CAISPDGPERYF.

This chain links TRBV6-6 with TRBJ1-4; 7 bases are a match to TRBD1. Losses at the gene ends were 4 bases for V and 5 bases for J; bases not matched to a gene: 10. The CDR3 length is 16 residues. CDR1 and CDR2 (germline): MNHNY, SVGAGI (reference sequence). The CDR3 DNA sequence: TGTGCCAGCAGTTCTGGAGACAGGGTGGGAAATGAAAAACTGTTTTTT. Its protein is CASSSGDRVGNEKLFF.

The V and J genes are TRBV19 and TRBJ2-3; D remains ambiguous. The CDR3 is 11 amino acids. V lost 3 bases to trimming and J lost 8 bases, with 6 bases between them. The germline gives CDR1 LNHDA, CDR2 SQIVND (reference sequence). The CDR3 loop is CASSMGITQYF. Written as DNA, the CDR3 is TGTGCCAGTAGTATGGGTATTACGCAGTATTTT.